The clone carrying this T cell receptor beta chain was seen only once. One end of the junction varies from germline; a read error may be responsible. The sample is drawn from a study of CD4 and CD8 cells across lung adenocarcinoma regions. TCRdb re-analysed the PCR reads in MiXCR, keeping a single row per CDR3 protein. The table has fewer than 30,000 distinct CDR3 sequences, about 50% seen once; the top ten hold less than 60%. The germline V gene encodes CDR1 MNHEY and CDR2 SMNVEV (reference sequence). The CDR3 totals 16 residues. Localized lung adenocarcinoma, a non-small cell lung cancer, affected the donors.

The source material was CD8+ T cells from the center of a lung tumor. The source is a male donor with lung adenocarcinoma. The CD4 and CD8 labels of this study may be unreliable. V and J are TRBV27 and TRBJ2-5; the D call may be TRBD1 or TRBD2 (8 bases each). This CDR3 reads CVSRGLGGGDTETQYF. CDR3 DNA sequence: TGTGTCAGCAGGGGGCTCGGGGGGGGAGACACAGAGACCCAGTATTTC.